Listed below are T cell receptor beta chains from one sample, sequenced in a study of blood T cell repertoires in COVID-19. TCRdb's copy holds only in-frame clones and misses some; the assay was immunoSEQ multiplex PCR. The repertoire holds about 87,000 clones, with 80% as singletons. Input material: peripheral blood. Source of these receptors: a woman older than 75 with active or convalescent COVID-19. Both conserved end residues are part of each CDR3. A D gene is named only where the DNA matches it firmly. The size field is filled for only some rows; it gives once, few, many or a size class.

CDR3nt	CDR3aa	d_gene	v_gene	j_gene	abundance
TGTGCCAGCAGCCAAGAGGGTCTAGCGGGAAGATACGAGCAGTACTTC	CASSQEGLAGRYEQYF	TRBD2	TRBV3-1/TRBV3-2	TRBJ2-7	.
TGTGCCAGTAGTATCCGACAGGGGGCCTCTGGGGCCAACGTCCTGACTTTC	CASSIRQGASGANVLTF	TRBD1	TRBV19	TRBJ2-6	.
TGTGCCACCAGTCGACAGGGTTTCACTGAAGCTTTCTTT	CATSRQGFTEAFF	TRBD1	TRBV24-1	TRBJ1-1	.
TGTGCCAGCAGCGTGACAGGAGCTTATGGCTACACCTTC	CASSVTGAYGYTF	.	TRBV5-6	TRBJ1-2	.
TGTGCCAGCAGCCTCACCAGGGCGACGAGTGGAGGCTACACCTTC	CASSLTRATSGGYTF	.	TRBV7-2	TRBJ1-2	.
TGTGCCAGCAGCCCACAAGAGACCCAGTACTTC	CASSPQETQYF	.	TRBV7-9	TRBJ2-5	.
TGTGCCAGCAGCTTAGCGCCCAAGCCCGGCACAGATACGCAGTATTTT	CASSLAPKPGTDTQYF	.	TRBV7-9	TRBJ2-3	.
TGTGCCAGTAGTAGGGACTGGCCATTGAGGGAGACCCAGTACTTC	CASSRDWPLRETQYF	.	TRBV19	TRBJ2-5	.
TGTGCCAGCAGCCAGAGACTAGCGGGAAAGGAAGAGACCCAGTACTTC	CASSQRLAGKEETQYF	TRBD2	TRBV3-1/TRBV3-2	TRBJ2-5	.
TGTGCCAGCAGCCCCTGGGACAGGGAGAACACTGAAGCTTTCTTT	CASSPWDRENTEAFF	TRBD1	TRBV6-2/TRBV6-3	TRBJ1-1	many
TGTGCCAGCTCACCTCCCCACAGGGGACAGCTAATTTCACCCCTCCACTTT	CASSPPHRGQLISPLHF	TRBD1	TRBV18	TRBJ1-6	.
TGTGCCAGCAGCGTATCAGCGGGGGGCTACAATGAGCAGTTCTTC	CASSVSAGGYNEQFF	TRBD2	TRBV9	TRBJ2-1	.
TGTGCCACCATCCAACGGAGGGGGCGCGTGGTCGGTGAGCAGTTCTTC	CATIQRRGRVVGEQFF	.	TRBV24-1	TRBJ2-1	.
TGTGCCAGCAGCCCTAGCGGTAGCACAGATACGCAGTATTTT	CASSPSGSTDTQYF	TRBD2	TRBV2	TRBJ2-3	.
TGTGCCAGCAGCTTAGCGGCTAATGAAAAACTGTTTTTT	CASSLAANEKLFF	.	TRBV11-2	TRBJ1-4	.
TGTGCCAGCAGTCAGGGGACAGGGAGCAATCAGCCCCAGCATTTT	CASSQGTGSNQPQHF	TRBD1	TRBV7-8	TRBJ1-5	.
TGTGCCAGCATCAGAGGGAACACTGAAGCTTTCTTT	CASIRGNTEAFF	.	TRBV28	TRBJ1-1	.
TGTGCCAGCAGTATGGGACAGGGTCCCTACGAGCAGTACTTC	CASSMGQGPYEQYF	TRBD1	TRBV2	TRBJ2-7	.
TGTGCCAGCAGTTTCGGACTAGTGGGTGAGCAGTTCTTC	CASSFGLVGEQFF	TRBD2	TRBV6-1	TRBJ2-1	once
TGTGCCAGCAGCGAAAGGGCTACAGGGCGAGGTCCCCGTCCCCCGTTCTTC	CASSERATGRGPRPPFF	.	TRBV7-3	TRBJ2-1	few
TGTGCCAGCAGCGTAGTTAGCGGCCTTGGCGAGCAGTACTTC	CASSVVSGLGEQYF	.	TRBV9	TRBJ2-7	.
TGTGCCATCCCAGGGTTCTTAGGGGGCGAAAGTGGCTACACCTTC	CAIPGFLGGESGYTF	TRBD1	TRBV7-9	TRBJ1-2	.
TGTGCCAGCAGCGGTGTAAGCGGGGGAGTCTACGAGCAGTACTTC	CASSGVSGGVYEQYF	TRBD2	TRBV7-9	TRBJ2-7	.
TGTGCCAGTAGTATTAATTATGAGGGTAGCTCCTACGAGCAGTACTTC	CASSINYEGSSYEQYF	.	TRBV19	TRBJ2-7	.
TGTGCCAGCAGCTTAATGACAGGGAACACTGAAGCTTTCTTT	CASSLMTGNTEAFF	.	TRBV7-8	TRBJ1-1	.
TGCGCCAGCATCTCTGCGGGAGGGCCTTCCTACAATGAGCAGTTCTTC	CASISAGGPSYNEQFF	TRBD2	TRBV10-1	TRBJ2-1	.
TGTGCCATCAGTGATCCGGGGGGCCCGGATACGCAGTATTTT	CAISDPGGPDTQYF	.	TRBV10-3	TRBJ2-3	.
TGTGCCAGCAGCACAAGACAGAAAGAGACCCAGTACTTC	CASSTRQKETQYF	.	TRBV7-2	TRBJ2-5	.
TGTGCCAGCAGCCGTTTCCCCCTCGGACAGGGCAACGAGCAGTACTTC	CASSRFPLGQGNEQYF	TRBD1	TRBV14	TRBJ2-7	.
TGTGCCAGCAGTCCCGACAGGGGGTACGAGCAGTACTTC	CASSPDRGYEQYF	TRBD1	TRBV7-9	TRBJ2-7	.
TGTGCCACTTTAATTAGGAGGGAACGAACAGCTTTCTTT	CATLIRRERTAFF	.	TRBV6-5	TRBJ1-1	.
TGTGCCACCAGCAGGGACAACCGGGGGACTGAAGCTTTCTTT	CATSRDNRGTEAFF	.	TRBV15	TRBJ1-1	.
TGCGCCAGCAGCACCGGACAGGGCCAAGAGACCCAGTACTTC	CASSTGQGQETQYF	TRBD1	TRBV5-1	TRBJ2-5	.
TGTGCCAGCAGCTTGGACAGCCTCTATGGCTACACCTTC	CASSLDSLYGYTF	.	TRBV5-4	TRBJ1-2	.
TGTGCCATCGGGGGGATAGGGCAGGGCACAGATACGCAGTATTTT	CAIGGIGQGTDTQYF	.	TRBV10-3	TRBJ2-3	.
TGTGCCACCAGTGATTCCGGGACAGGGGGGGTCTATGGCTACACCTTC	CATSDSGTGGVYGYTF	TRBD1	TRBV24-1	TRBJ1-2	.
TGTGCCAGCAGCTTAGTAGCCGGGACAGGGGGCACAGATACGCAGTATTTT	CASSLVAGTGGTDTQYF	TRBD1	TRBV7-2	TRBJ2-3	few
TGTGCCAGCAGCGTAGGGAACAGCTACGAGCAGTACTTC	CASSVGNSYEQYF	.	TRBV9	TRBJ2-7	.
TGTGCCAGCAGCTGGGGCACCCGGAACTATGGCTACACCTTC	CASSWGTRNYGYTF	.	TRBV7-8	TRBJ1-2	.
TGTGCCAGCAGCCCCGGGACACTTAACACCGGGGAGCTGTTTTTT	CASSPGTLNTGELFF	.	TRBV6-2/TRBV6-3	TRBJ2-2	.
TGTGCCATCGGCCCGGGACAGGGGTTGAACGGTGAGCAGTTCTTC	CAIGPGQGLNGEQFF	TRBD1	TRBV10-3	TRBJ2-1	.
TGTGCCAGCTCGTACGGGACAGGGCAAGAGACCCAGTACTTC	CASSYGTGQETQYF	TRBD1	TRBV18	TRBJ2-5	.
TGTGCCAGTAGTACACAGGGGGCGCATATTCCTGAAGCTTTCTTT	CASSTQGAHIPEAFF	TRBD1	TRBV19	TRBJ1-1	.
TGTGCCAGCAGCCTTAGGACAGGGCGCTACGAGCAGTACTTC	CASSLRTGRYEQYF	.	TRBV21-1	TRBJ2-7	.
TGTGCCAGCAGCTTAGGTAGTGAGCAGTTCTTC	CASSLGSEQFF	.	TRBV11-2	TRBJ2-1	.
TGTGCCAGCAGCAGGGACAGCCGTACCCGAAATGAAAAACTGTTTTTT	CASSRDSRTRNEKLFF	TRBD1	TRBV14	TRBJ1-4	.
TGTGCCTGGAGCCCCCCTCCCGGGAGGGCCGGAGAGACCCAGTACTTC	CAWSPPPGRAGETQYF	TRBD2	TRBV30	TRBJ2-5	.
TGTGCCAGCAGCTTCCCCGGGACAGACCATCAGCCCCAGCATTTT	CASSFPGTDHQPQHF	TRBD1	TRBV7-2	TRBJ1-5	.
TGCAGCGTTGGGGTTAGCGGGGGGAAAAACAATGAGCAGTTCTTC	CSVGVSGGKNNEQFF	TRBD2	TRBV29-1	TRBJ2-1	.
TGTGCCAGCAGCTTCGGCGGGGGGACCTATGGCTACACCTTC	CASSFGGGTYGYTF	.	TRBV7-9	TRBJ1-2	.